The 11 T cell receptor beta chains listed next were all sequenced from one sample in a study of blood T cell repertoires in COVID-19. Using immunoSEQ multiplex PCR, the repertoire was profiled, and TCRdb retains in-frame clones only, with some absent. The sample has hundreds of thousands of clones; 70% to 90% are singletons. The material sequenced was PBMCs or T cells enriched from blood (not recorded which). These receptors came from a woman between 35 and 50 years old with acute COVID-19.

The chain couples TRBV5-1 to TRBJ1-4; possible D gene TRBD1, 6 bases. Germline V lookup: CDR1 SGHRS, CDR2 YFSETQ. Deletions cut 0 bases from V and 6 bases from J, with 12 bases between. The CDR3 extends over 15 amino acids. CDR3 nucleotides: TGCGCCAGCAGCTTGGCAACAGGGTCATATGAAAAACTGTTTTTT. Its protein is CASSLATGSYEKLFF.

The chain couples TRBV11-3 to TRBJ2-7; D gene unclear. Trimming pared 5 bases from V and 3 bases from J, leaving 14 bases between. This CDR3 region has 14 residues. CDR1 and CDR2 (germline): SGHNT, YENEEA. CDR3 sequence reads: CASSARRDHYEQYV. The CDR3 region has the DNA TGTGCCAGCAGCGCCCGGAGAGATCACTACGAGCAGTACGTC.

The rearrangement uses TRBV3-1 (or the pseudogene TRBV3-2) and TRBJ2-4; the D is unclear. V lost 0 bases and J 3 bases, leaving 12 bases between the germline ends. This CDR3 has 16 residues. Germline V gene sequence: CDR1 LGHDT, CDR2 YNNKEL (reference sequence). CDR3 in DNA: TGTGCCAGCAGCCAAGATAGGTCCGGAGTCAAAAACATTCAGTACTTC. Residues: CASSQDRSGVKNIQYF.

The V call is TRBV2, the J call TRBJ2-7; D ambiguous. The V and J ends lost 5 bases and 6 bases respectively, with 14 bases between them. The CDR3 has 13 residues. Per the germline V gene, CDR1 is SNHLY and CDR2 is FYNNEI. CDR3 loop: CASSQTGVGEQYF. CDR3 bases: TGTGCCAGCAGTCAAACTGGTGTCGGCGAGCAGTACTTC.

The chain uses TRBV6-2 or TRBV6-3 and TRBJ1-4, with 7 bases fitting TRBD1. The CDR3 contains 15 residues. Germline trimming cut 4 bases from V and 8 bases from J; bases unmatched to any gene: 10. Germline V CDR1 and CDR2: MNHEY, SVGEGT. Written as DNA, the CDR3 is TGTGCCAGCAGTTCTACCGGGACAGCCATCGAAAAACTGTTTTTT. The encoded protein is CASSSTGTAIEKLFF.

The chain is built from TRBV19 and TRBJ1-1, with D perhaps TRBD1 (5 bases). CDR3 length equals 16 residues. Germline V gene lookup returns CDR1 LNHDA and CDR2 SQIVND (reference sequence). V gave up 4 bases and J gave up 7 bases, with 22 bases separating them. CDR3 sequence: CASSRSPGTDAGEAFF. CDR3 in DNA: TGTGCCAGTAGTAGATCGCCTGGGACTGACGCTGGTGAAGCTTTCTTT.

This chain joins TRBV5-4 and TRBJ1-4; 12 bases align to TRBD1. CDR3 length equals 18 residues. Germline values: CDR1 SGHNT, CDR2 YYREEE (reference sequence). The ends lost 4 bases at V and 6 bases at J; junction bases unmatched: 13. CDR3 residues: CASSPPPGTGGRDEKLFF. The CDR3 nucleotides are TGTGCCAGCAGCCCACCCCCGGGGACAGGGGGCAGAGATGAAAAACTGTTTTTT.

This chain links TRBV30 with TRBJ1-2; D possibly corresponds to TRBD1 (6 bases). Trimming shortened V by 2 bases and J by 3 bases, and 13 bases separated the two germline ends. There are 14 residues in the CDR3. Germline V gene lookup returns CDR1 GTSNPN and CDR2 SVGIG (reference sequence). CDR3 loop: CAWSFKDRYYGYTF. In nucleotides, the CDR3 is TGTGCCTGGAGTTTTAAGGACAGATACTATGGCTACACCTTC.

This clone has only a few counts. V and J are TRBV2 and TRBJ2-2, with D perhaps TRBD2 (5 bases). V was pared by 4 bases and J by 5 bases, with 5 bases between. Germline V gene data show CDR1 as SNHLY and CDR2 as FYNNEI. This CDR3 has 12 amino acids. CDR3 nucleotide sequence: TGTGCCAGCAGTGGAGGGACCGGGGAGCTGTTTTTT. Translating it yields CASSGGTGELFF. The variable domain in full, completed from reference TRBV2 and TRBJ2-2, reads EPEVTQTPSHQVTQMGQEVILRCVPISNHLYFYWYRQILGQKVEFLVSFYNNEISEKSEIFDDQFSVERPDGSNFTLKIRSTKLEDSAMYFCASSGGTGELFFGEGSRLTVL.

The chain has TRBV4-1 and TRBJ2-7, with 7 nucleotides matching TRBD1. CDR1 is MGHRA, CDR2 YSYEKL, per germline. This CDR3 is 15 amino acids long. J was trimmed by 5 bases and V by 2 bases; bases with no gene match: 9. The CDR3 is CASSQSPGQQNEQYF. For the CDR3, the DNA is TGCGCCAGCAGCCAAAGTCCGGGACAGCAAAACGAGCAGTACTTC.

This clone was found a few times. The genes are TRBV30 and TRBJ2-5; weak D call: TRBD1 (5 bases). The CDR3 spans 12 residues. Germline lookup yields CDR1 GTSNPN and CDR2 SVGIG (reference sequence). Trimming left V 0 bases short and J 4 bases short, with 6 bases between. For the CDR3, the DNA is TGTGCCTGGAGTGTACAGGCAGAGACCCAGTACTTC. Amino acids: CAWSVQAETQYF.